This T cell receptor (beta chain) is from a study of chemoradiotherapy in HPV16-positive cancers (dated by TCRdb to 2021 to 2024). About the study as a whole: Candidate HPV-specific T-cell clones and common TCR motifs were defined by functional T-cell assays performed on cells from a couple of HPV16-positive patients. The study set out to ask whether T-cell immunity against the HPV oncoproteins E6 and E7 changes over the course of chemoradiotherapy and whether that immunity affects survival. TCR repertoires from some 90 patients with HPV-related cancers were then used to track the candidate HPV-specific TCRs and motifs. The research as a whole found: The functional definition of HPV-specific T cells came from only a couple of HPV16-positive patients, and the survival association was reported for HPV16-positive patients. Expansion of candidate HPV-specific clones and E7-related TCR motifs was observed in the tumor microenvironment during treatment, whereas no such expansion was observed for non-HPV-specific T cells. In HPV16-positive patients, expansion of HPV-responsive T cells during chemoradiotherapy was associated with improved recurrence-free survival.

Regarding this clone: The antigen this receptor binds is unknown. No base qualities exist here, and no much larger clone lies one base off it.

The library came from the immunoSEQ multiplex PCR assay. TCRdb took over this immuneACCESS table, retaining in-frame rearrangements with V and J assigned. Such tables are incomplete; in checked studies, under half of the missing clones stem from an unresolved V gene, and the remainder is unexplained. The sample data list fewer than 30,000 clones, and 94% of these were observed just once. The ten largest clones represent 2.7% of the sample. Because repertoires were sampled repeatedly during chemoradiotherapy, clonal expansion in the tumor microenvironment could be followed. CDR1 and CDR2, per the germline V gene (reference sequence), are SGHNT and YYREEE. Including the terminal cysteine and phenylalanine, the CDR3 comprises 14 residues. The CDR3 DNA has 42 bases and is translated from base 1. V is trimmed back by 3 bases and J by 4 bases, and the junction contains 4 bases that no gene match accounts for.

The chain couples TRBV5-4 to TRBJ1-2; 9 bases in the junction line up with TRBD1. The biological material was taken from a patient who underwent chemoradiotherapy. The sequence was obtained from a human donor with HPV-associated anogenital cancer. The CDR3 here reads CASSWTGDLYGYTF. The DNA reads as follows: TGTGCCAGCAGCTGGACAGGGGACCTCTATGGCTACACCTTC.